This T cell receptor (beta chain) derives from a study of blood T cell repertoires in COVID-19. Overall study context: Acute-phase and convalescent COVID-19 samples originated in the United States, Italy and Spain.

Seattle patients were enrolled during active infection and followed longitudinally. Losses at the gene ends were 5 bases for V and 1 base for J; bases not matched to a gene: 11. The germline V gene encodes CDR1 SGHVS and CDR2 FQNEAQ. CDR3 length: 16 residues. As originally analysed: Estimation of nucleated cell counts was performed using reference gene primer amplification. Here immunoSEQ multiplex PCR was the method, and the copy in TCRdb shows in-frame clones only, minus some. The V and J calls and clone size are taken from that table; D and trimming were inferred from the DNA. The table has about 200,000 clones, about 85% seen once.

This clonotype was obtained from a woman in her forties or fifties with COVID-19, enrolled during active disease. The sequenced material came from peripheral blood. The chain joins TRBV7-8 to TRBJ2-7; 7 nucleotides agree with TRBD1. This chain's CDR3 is CASSARPYRGSYEQYF. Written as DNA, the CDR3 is TGTGCCAGCAGCGCCCGGCCGTACAGGGGTTCCTACGAGCAGTACTTC.